Below, 2 T cell receptor beta chains from the same sample are listed, as sequenced in a study of identical twins. One entry per CDR3 protein results from TCRdb running MiXCR on the 5' RACE reads. The table has about 660,000 distinct CDR3 sequences, 8.5% to 9% seen once. This sample also appeared in a second study, on yellow fever vaccine responses in identical twins.

The sample comprised PBMCs. Receptors originate from a woman aged 18-29 years in good health.

This chain links TRBV7-9 with TRBJ2-1, with D hard to call. Germline V gene data show CDR1 as SEHNR and CDR2 as FQNEAQ (reference sequence). The CDR3 loop spans 15 amino acids. V was pared by 4 bases and J by 3 bases, with 13 bases between. The DNA for the CDR3 is TGTGCCAGCAGCTCCGTCGATACTCTCTACAATGAGCAGTTCTTC. As protein: CASSSVDTLYNEQFF. Together with reference TRBV7-9 and TRBJ2-1, the CDR3 gives the full variable domain: DTGVSQNPRHKITKRGQNVTFRCDPISEHNRLYWYRQTLGQGPEFLTYFQNEAQLEKSRLLSDRFSAERPKGSFSTLEIQRTEQGDSAMYLCASSSVDTLYNEQFFGPGTRLTVL.

This clonotype was recorded many times. The V and J genes are TRBV27 and TRBJ2-7; D uncertain. Germline V gene lookup returns CDR1 MNHEY and CDR2 SMNVEV (reference sequence). The CDR3 contains 16 residues. V was pared by 2 bases and J by 2 bases, with 16 bases between. CDR3 DNA: TGTGCCAGCAGTTTAGGCACACGGCCTTCCACCTACGAGCAGTACTTC. Its translation is CASSLGTRPSTYEQYF.